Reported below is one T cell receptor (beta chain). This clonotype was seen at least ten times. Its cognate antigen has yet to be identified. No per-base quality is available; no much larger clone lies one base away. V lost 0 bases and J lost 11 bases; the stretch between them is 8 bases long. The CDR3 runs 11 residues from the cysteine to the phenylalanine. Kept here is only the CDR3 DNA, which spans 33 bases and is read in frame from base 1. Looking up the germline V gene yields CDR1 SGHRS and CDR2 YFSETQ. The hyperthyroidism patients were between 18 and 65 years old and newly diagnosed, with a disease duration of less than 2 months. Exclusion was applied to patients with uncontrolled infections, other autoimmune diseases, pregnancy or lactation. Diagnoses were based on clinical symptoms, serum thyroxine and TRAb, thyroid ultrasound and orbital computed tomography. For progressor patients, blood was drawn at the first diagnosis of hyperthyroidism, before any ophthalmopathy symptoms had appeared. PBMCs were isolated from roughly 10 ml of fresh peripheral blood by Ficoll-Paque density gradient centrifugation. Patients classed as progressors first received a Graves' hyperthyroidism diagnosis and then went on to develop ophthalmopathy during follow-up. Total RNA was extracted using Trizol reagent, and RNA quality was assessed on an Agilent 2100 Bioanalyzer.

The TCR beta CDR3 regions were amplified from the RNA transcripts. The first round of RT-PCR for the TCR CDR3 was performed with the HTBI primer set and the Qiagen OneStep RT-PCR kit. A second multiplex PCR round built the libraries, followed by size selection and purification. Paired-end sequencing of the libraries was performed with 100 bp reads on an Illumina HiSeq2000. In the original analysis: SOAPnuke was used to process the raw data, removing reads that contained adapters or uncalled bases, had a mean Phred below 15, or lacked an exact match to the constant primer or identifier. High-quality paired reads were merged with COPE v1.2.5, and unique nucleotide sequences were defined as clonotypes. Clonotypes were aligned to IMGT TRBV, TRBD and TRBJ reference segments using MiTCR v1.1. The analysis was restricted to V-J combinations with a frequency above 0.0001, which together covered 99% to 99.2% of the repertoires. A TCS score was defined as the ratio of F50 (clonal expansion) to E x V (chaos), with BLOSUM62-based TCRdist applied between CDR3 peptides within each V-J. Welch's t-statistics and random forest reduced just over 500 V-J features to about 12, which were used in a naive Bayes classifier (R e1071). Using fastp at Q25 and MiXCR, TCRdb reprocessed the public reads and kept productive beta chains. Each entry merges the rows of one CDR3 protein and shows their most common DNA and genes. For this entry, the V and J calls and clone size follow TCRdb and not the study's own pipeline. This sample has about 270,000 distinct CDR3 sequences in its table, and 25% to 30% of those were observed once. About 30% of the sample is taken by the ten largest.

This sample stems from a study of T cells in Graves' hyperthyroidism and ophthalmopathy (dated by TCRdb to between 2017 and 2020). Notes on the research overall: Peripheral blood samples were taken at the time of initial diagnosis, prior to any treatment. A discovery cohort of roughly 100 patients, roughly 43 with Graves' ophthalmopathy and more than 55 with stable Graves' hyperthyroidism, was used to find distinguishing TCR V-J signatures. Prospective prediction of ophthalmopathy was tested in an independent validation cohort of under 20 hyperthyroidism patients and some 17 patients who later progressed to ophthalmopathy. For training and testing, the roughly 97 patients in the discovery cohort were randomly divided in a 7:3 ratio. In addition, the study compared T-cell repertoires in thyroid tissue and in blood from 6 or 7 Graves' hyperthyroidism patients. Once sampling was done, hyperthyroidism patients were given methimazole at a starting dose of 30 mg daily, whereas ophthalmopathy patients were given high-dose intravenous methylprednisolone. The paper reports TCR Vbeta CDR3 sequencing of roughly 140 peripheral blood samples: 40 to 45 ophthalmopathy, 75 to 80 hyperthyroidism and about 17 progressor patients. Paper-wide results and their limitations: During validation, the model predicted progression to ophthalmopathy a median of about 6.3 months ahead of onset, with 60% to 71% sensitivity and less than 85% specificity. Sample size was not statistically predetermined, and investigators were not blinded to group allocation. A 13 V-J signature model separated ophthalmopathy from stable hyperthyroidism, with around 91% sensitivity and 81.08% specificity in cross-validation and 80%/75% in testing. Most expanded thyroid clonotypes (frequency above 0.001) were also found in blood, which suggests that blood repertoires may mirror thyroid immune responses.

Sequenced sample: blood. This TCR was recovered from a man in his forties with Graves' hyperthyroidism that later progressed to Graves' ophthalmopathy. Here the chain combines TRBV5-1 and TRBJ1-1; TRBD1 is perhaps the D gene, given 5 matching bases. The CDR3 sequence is CASSLDRGAFF. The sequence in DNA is TGCGCCAGCAGCTTGGACCGGGGGGCTTTCTTT.